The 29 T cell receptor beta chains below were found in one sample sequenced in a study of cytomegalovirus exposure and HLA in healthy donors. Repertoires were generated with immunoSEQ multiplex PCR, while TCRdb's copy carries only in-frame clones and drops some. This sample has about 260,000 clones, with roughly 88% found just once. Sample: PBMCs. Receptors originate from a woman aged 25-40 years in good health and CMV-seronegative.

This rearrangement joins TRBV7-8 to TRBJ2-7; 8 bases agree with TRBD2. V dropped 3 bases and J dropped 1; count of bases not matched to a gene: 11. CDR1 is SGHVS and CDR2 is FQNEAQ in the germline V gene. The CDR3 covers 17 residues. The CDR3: CASSLIAGLEGSYEQYF. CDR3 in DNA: TGTGCCAGCAGCTTGATAGCGGGGCTAGAGGGTTCCTACGAGCAGTACTTC.

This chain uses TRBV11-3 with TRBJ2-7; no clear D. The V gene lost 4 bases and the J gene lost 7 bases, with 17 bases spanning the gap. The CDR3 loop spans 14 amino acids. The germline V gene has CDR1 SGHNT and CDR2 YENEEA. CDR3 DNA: TGTGCCAGCAGCTCTTCAGTGAACTACGAGGAGCAGTACTTC. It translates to CASSSSVNYEEQYF. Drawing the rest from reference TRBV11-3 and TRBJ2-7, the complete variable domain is EAGVVQSPRYKIIEKKQPVAFWCNPISGHNTLYWYLQNLGQGPELLIRYENEEAVDDSQLPKDRFSAERLKGVDSTLKIQPAELGDSAVYLCASSSSVNYEEQYFGPGTRLTVT.

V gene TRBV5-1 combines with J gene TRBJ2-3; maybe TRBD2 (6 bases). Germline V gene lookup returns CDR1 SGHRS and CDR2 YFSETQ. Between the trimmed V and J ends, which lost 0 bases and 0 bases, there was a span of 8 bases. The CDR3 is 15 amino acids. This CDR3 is CASSLVGGSTDTQYF. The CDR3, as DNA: TGCGCCAGCAGCTTGGTCGGGGGTAGCACAGATACGCAGTATTTT.

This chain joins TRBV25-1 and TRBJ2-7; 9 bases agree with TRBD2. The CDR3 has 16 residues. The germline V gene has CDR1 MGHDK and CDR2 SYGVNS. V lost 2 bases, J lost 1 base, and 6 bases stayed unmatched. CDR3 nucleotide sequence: TGTGCCAGCAGTGAAGGGGGTAGCGGGGGATCCTACGAGCAGTACTTC. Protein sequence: CASSEGGSGGSYEQYF.

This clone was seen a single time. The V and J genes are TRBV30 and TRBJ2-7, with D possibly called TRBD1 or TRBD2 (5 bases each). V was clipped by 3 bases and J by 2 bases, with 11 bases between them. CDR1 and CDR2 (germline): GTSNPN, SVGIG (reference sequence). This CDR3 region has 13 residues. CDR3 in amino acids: CAWRDTGTYEQYF. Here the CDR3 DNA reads TGTGCCTGGAGGGACACGGGGACCTACGAGCAGTACTTC. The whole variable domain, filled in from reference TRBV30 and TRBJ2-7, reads SQTIHQWPATLVQPVGSPLSLECTVEGTSNPNLYWYRQAAGRGLQLLFYSVGIGQISSEVPQNLSASRPQDRQFILSSKKLLLSDSGFYLCAWRDTGTYEQYFGPGTRLTVT.

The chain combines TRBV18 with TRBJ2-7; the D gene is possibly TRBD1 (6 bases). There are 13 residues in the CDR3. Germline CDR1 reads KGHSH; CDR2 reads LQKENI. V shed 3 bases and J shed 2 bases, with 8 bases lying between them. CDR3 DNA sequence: TGTGCCAGCTCACCCCAGGGGCCCTACGAGCAGTACTTC. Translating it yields CASSPQGPYEQYF.

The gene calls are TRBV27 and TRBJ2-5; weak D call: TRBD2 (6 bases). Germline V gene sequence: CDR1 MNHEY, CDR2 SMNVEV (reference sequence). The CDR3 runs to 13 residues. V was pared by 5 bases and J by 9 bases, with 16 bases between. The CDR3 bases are TGTGCCAGCAGTCCCGCATCTGGACTATCCCAGTACTTC. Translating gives CASSPASGLSQYF.

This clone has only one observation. CDR3 nucleotides: TGTGCCAGCAGCGCCAAAATTGGTGGCAATCAGCCCCAGCATTTT. Translating it yields CASSAKIGGNQPQHF. This chain uses TRBV7-8 with TRBJ1-5, with D uncertain. Per the germline V gene, CDR1 is SGHVS and CDR2 is FQNEAQ. V was shortened by 5 bases and J by 2 bases, with 13 bases between the two germline ends. CDR3 size: 15 residues.

As DNA, the CDR3 is TGTGCCAGCAGTGGAAGTGGGCAGGAAGCCTACGAGCAGTACTTC. Amino acid sequence: CASSGSGQEAYEQYF. The chain couples TRBV27 to TRBJ2-7; D is unresolved. Germline CDR1 MNHEY, CDR2 SMNVEV (reference sequence). The V end lost 5 bases, the J end lost 2 bases, and 16 bases lay between the germline ends. The CDR3 is made up of 15 amino acids.

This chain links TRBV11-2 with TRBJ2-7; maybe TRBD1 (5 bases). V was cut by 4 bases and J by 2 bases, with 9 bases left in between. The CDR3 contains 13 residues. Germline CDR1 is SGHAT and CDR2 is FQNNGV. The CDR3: CASSSQGPYEQYF. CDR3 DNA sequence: TGTGCCAGCAGCTCCCAGGGCCCCTACGAGCAGTACTTC.

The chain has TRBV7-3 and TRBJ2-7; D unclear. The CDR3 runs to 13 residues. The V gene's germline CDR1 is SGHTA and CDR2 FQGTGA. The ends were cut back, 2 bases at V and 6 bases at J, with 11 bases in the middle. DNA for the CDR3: TGTGCCAGCAGCTTATATGGCATCACCGAGCAGTACTTC. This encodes CASSLYGITEQYF.

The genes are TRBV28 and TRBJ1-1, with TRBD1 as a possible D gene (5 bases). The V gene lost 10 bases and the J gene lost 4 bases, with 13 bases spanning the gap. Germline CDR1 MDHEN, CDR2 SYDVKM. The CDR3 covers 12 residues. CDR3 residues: CAMGGVGTEAFF. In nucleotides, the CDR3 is TGTGCCATGGGGGGAGTCGGCACTGAAGCTTTCTTT.

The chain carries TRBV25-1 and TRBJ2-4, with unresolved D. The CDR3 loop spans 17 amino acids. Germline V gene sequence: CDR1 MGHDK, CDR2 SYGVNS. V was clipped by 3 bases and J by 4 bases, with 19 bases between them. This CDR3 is CASSDSSGLRVKNIQYF. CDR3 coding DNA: TGTGCCAGCAGTGATTCCTCCGGGCTCCGAGTGAAAAACATTCAGTACTTC.

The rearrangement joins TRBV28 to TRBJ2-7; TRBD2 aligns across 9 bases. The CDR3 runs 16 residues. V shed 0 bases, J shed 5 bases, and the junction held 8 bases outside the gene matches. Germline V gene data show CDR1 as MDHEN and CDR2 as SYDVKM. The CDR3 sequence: CASSLWGLAGVNEQYF. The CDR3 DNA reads TGTGCCAGCAGTTTATGGGGGTTAGCGGGAGTTAACGAGCAGTACTTC.

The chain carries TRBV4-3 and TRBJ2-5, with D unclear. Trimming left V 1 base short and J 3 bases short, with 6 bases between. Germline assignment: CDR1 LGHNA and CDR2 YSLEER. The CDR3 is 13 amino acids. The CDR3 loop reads CASSQGLEETQYF. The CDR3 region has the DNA TGCGCCAGCAGCCAAGGCCTAGAAGAGACCCAGTACTTC.

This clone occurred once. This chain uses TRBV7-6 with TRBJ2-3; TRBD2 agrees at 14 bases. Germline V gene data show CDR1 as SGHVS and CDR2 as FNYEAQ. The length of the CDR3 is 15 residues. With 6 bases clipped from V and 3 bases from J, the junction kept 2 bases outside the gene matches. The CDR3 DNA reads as TGTGCCAGCAGTTGGACTAGCGGGAGGACAGATACGCAGTATTTT. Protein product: CASSWTSGRTDTQYF.

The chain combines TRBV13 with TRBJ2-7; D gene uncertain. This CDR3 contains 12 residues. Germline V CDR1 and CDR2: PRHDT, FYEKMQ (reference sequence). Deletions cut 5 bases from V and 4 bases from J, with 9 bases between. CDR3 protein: CASSQRRYEQYF. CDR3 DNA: TGTGCCAGCAGCCAGCGAAGGTACGAGCAGTACTTC.

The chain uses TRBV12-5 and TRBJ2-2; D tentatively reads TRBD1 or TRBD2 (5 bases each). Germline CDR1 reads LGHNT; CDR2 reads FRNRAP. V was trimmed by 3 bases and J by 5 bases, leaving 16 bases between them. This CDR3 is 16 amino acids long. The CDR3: CASGFRGDPGTGELFF. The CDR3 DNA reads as TGTGCTAGTGGTTTTAGAGGGGACCCAGGGACCGGGGAGCTGTTTTTT.

CDR3 nucleotides: TGCGCCAGCAGCCAAGAGAGGCAGGCCTCTAGCACAGATACGCAGTATTTT. This sequence encodes CASSQERQASSTDTQYF. The J gene is TRBJ2-3, the V gene TRBV4-1, with D hard to call. In germline, CDR1 is MGHRA, CDR2 YSYEKL. The CDR3 runs to 17 residues. The ends were cut back, 0 bases at V and 0 bases at J, with 13 bases in the middle.

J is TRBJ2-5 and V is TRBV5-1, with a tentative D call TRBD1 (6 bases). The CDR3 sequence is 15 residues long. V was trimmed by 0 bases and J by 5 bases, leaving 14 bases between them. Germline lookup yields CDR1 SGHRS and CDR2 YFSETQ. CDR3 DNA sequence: TGCGCCAGCAGCTTGGTCGGTGGGGGCTATGAGACCCAGTACTTC. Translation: CASSLVGGGYETQYF.

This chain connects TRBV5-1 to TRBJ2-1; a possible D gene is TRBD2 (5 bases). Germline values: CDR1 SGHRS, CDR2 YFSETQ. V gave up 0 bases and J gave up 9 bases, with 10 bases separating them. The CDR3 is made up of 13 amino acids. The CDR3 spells CASSLAYGSEQFF. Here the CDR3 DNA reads TGCGCCAGCAGCTTGGCCTATGGGAGTGAGCAGTTCTTC. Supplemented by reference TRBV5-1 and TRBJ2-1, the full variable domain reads KAGVTQTPRYLIKTRGQQVTLSCSPISGHRSVSWYQQTPGQGLQFLFEYFSETQRNKGNFPGRFSGRQFSNSRSEMNVSTLELGDSALYLCASSLAYGSEQFFGPGTRLTVL.

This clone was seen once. CDR3 sequence: CASSYSQGVDTQYF. CDR3 nucleotides: TGTGCCAGCAGTTATTCACAGGGGGTGGATACGCAGTATTTT. V gene TRBV6-5 combines with J gene TRBJ2-3; 8 bases align to TRBD1. The CDR3 spans 14 residues. Germline V gene data show CDR1 as MNHEY and CDR2 as SVGAGI. Germline trimming cut 3 bases from V and 6 bases from J; bases unmatched to any gene: 5.

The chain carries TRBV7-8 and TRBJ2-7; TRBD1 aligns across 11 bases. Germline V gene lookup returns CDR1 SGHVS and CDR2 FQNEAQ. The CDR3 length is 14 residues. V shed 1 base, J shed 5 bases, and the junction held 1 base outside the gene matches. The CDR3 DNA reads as TGTGCCAGCAGCTTAGGGACAGGGGGCAACGAGCAGTACTTC. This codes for CASSLGTGGNEQYF.

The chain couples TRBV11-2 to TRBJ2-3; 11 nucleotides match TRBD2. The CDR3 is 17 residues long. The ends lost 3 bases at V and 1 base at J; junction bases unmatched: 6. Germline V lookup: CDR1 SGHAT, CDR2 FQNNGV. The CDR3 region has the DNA TGTGCCAGCAGCTTCCCCCTAGCGGGGGGCGGCACAGATACGCAGTATTTT. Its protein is CASSFPLAGGGTDTQYF.

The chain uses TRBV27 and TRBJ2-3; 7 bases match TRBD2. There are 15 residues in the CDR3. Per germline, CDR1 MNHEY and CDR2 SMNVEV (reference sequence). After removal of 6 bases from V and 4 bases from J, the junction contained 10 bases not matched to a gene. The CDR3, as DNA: TGTGCCAGCAGGCCTAGGAGGGACTACGCAGATACGCAGTATTTT. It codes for CASRPRRDYADTQYF.

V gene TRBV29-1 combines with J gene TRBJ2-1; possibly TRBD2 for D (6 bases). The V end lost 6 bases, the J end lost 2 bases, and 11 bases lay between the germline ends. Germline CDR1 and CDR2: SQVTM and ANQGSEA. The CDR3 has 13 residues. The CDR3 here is CSVGDFAYNEQFF. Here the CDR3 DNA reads TGCAGCGTAGGGGACTTTGCCTACAATGAGCAGTTCTTC.

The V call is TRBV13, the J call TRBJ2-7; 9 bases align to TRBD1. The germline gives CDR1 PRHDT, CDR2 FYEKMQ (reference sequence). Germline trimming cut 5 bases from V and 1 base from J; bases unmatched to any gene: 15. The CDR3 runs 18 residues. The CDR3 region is CASSRSPGQGTLSYEQYF. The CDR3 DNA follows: TGTGCCAGCAGCCGAAGCCCGGGACAGGGTACCCTATCCTACGAGCAGTACTTC.

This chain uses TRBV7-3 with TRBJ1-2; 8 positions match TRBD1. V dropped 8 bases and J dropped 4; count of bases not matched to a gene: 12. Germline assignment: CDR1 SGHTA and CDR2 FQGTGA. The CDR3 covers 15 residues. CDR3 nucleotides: TGTGCCAGCGTCCCCCCGGACAGGGTGGGCTATGGCTACACCTTC. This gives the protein CASVPPDRVGYGYTF. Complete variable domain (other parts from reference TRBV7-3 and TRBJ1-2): GAGVSQTPSNKVTEKGKYVELRCDPISGHTALYWYRQSLGQGPEFLIYFQGTGAADDSGLPNDRFFAVRPEGSVSTLKIQRTERGDSAVYLCASVPPDRVGYGYTFGSGTRLTVV.

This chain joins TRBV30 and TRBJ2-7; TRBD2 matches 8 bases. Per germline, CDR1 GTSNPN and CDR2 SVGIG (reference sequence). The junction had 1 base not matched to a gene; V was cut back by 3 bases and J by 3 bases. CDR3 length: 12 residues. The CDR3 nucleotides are TGTGCCTGGAGGCTAGCGGGCTACGAGCAGTACTTC. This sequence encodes CAWRLAGYEQYF.